The sequence of this T cell receptor beta chain was determined in a study of regulatory T cells in long-lasting Graves disease. Both iRepertoire HTBI primers and Arm-PCR of CDR3 regions were used to build the TCR beta libraries. TCRdb passed the multiplex PCR reads through MiXCR, listing each CDR3 protein once. Among 450,000 to 650,000 distinct CDR3 sequences listed, 16% were seen once. Time point reported: newly diagnosed GD, antithyroid drugs for less than 3 months. RNA from PBMCs was the source of the TCR library. This same sample was also part of a study on T cells in Graves' hyperthyroidism and ophthalmopathy.

This TCR derives from a woman aged 40 to 65 with Graves disease. The sample was peripheral blood mononuclear cells (PBMCs), taken at new diagnosis, from a patient treated with antithyroid drugs.

The CDR3 DNA is TGTGCCATCAGTCCTGAGGGGGCCGGTCAGCCCCAGCATTTT. It codes for CAISPEGAGQPQHF. The V and J genes are TRBV10-3 and TRBJ1-5; TRBD1 matches at 7 bases. Germline V gene sequence: CDR1 ENHRY, CDR2 SYGVKD. The CDR3 is made up of 14 amino acids. V was pared by 5 bases and J by 6 bases, with 7 bases of the junction left unmatched.